What follows is one T cell receptor (beta chain) and its context. The assay was immunoSEQ multiplex PCR, and TCRdb's table has in-frame clones only and misses some. The sample consists of 50,000 to 60,000 clones, approximately 82% of them appearing once. These data belong to a study of OX40 agonist ivuxolimab in advanced cancers. Study summary: The dose-escalation cohort had hepatocellular carcinoma, melanoma, renal cell or head and neck cancer.

Germline CDR1 MDHEN, CDR2 SYDVKM. The V segment lost 5 bases and the J segment 6 bases; nucleotides outside the gene matches: 7. The length of the CDR3 is 13 residues. The input for sequencing was CD4+ or CD8+ T cells sorted from blood, taken in a trial of the OX40 agonist ivuxolimab. This TCR was sampled from an adult with an advanced solid tumor such as melanoma, head and neck, liver or kidney cancer. The chain is built from TRBV28 and TRBJ2-7; 7 positions match TRBD2. In DNA, the CDR3 is TGTGCCAGCAGTCCCACTAGGGAGGGCGAGCAGTACTTC. Encoded protein: CASSPTREGEQYF.